This T cell receptor (beta chain) was identified during a study of cytomegalovirus exposure and HLA in healthy donors. Study in general: Around 180 million T cells yielded 100 million or so unique TCR beta sequences in earlier analysis.

13 Jbeta primers and 60 Vbeta primers were used for the PCR. The method was immunoSEQ multiplex PCR; TCRdb's version includes in-frame clones alone and lacks a portion of them. This sample has about 160,000 clones, with around four fifths found just once. The V and J ends lost 0 bases and 11 bases respectively, with 14 bases between them. Germline V lookup: CDR1 MNHEY, CDR2 SVGAGI. The CDR3 contains 14 residues. The chain links TRBV6-5 to TRBJ2-1; maybe TRBD2 (5 bases). The sample was PBMCs. This receptor was taken from a woman in her fifties or sixties in good health and CMV-seronegative. CDR3 DNA sequence: TGTGCCAGCAGTTACTCCACCGGCCCGGGAAAGCAGTTCTTC. Translating it yields CASSYSTGPGKQFF.